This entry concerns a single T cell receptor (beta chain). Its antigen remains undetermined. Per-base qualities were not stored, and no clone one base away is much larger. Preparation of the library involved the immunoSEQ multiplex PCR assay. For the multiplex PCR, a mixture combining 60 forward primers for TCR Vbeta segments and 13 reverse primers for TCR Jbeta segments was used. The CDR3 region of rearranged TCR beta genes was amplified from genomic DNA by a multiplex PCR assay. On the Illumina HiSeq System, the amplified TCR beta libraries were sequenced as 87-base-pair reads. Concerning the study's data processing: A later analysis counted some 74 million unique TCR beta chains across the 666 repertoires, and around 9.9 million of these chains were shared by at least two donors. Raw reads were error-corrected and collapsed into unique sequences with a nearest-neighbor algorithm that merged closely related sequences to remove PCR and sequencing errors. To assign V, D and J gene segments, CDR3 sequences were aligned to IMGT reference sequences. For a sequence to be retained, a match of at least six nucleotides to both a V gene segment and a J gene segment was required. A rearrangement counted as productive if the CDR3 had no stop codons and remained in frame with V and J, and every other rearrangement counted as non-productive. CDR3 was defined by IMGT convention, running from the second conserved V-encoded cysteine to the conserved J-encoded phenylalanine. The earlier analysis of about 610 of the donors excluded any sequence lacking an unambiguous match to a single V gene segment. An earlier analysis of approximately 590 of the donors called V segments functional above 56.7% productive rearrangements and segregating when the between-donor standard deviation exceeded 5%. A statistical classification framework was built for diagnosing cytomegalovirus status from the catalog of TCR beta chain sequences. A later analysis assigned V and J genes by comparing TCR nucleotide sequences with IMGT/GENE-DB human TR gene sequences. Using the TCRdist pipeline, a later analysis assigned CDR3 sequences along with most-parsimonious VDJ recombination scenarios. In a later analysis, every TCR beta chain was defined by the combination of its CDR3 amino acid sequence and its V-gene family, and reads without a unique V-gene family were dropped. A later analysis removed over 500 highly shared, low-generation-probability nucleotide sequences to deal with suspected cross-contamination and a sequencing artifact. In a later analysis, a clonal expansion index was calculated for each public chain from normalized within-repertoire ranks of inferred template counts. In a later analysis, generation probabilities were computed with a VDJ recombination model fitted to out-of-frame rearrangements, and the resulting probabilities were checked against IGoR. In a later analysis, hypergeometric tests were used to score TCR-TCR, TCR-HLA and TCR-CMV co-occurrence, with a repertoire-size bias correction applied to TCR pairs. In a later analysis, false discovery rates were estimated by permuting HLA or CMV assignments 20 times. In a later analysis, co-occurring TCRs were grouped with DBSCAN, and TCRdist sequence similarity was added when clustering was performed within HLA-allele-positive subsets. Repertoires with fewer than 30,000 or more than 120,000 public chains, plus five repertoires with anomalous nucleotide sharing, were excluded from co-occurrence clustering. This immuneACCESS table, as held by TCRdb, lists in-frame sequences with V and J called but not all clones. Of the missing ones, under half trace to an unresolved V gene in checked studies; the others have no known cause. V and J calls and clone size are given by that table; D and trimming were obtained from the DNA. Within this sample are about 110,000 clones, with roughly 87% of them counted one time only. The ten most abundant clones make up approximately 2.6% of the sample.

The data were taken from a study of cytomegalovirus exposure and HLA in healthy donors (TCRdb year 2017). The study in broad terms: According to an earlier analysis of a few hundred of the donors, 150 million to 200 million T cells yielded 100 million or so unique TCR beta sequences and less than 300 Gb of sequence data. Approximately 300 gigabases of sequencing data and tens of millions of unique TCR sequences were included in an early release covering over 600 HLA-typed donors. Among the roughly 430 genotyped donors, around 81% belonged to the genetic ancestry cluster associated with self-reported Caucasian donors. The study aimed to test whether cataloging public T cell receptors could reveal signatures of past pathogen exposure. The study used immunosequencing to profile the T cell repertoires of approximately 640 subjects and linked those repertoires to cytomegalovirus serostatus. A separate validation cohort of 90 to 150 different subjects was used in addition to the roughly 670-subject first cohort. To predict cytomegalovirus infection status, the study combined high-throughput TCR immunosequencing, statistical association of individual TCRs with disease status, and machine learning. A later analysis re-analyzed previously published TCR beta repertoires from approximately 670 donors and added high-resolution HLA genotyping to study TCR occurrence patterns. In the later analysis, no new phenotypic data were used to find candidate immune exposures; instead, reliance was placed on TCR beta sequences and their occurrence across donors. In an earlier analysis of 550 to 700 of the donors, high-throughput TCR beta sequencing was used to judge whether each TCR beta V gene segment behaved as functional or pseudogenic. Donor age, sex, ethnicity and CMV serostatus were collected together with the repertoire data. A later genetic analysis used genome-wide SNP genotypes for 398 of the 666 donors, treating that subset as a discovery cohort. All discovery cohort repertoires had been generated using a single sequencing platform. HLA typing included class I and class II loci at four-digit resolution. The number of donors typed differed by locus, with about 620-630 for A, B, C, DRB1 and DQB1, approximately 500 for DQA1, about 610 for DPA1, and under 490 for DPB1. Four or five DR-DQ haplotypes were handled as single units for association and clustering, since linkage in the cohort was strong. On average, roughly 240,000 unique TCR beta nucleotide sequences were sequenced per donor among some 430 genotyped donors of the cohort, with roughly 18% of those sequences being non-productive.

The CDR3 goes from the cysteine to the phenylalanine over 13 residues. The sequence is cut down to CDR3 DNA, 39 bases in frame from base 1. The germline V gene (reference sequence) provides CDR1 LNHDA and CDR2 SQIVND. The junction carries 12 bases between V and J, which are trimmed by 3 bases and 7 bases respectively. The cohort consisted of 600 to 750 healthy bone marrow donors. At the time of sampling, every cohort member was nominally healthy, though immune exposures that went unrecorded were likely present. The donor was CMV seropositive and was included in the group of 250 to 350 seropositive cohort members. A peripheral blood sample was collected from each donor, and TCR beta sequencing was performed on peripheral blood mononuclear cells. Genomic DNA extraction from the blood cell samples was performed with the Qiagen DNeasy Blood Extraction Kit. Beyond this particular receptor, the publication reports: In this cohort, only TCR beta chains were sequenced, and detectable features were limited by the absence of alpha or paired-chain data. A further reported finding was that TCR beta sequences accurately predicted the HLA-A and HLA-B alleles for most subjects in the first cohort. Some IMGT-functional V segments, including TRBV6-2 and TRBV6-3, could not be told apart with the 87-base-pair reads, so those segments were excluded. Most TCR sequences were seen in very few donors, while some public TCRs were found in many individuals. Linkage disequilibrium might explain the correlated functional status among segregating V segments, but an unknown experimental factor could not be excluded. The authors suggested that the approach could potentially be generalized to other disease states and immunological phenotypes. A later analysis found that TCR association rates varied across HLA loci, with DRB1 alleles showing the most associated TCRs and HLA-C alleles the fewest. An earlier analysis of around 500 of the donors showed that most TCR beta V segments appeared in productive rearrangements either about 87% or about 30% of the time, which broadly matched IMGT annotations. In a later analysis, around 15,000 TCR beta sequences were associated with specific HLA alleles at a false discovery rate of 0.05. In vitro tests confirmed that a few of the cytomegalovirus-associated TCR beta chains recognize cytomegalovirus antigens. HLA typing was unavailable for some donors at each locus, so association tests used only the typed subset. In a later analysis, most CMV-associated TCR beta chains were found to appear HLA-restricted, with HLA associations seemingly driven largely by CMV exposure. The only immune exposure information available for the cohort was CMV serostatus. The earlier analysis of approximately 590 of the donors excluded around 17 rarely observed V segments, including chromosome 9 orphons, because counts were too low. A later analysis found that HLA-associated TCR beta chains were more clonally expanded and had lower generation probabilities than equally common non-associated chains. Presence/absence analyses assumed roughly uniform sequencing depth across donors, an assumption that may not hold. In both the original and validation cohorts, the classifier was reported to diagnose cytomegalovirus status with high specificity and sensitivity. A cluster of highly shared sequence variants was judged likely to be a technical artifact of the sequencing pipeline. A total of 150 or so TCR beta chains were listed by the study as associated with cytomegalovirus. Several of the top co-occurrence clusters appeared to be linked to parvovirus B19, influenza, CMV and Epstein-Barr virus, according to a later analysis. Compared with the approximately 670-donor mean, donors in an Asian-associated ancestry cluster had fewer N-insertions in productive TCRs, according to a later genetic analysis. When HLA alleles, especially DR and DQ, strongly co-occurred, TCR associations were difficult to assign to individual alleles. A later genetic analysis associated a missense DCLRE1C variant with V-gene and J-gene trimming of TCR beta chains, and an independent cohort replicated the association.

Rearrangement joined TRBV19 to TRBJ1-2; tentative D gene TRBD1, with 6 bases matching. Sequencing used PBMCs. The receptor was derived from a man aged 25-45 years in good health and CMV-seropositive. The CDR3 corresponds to CASSIQGMGGYTF. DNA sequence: TGTGCCAGTAGTATCCAGGGGATGGGTGGCTACACCTTC. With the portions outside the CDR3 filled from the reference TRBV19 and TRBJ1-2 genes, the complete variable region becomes DGGITQSPKYLFRKEGQNVTLSCEQNLNHDAMYWYRQDPGQGLRLIYYSQIVNDFQKGDIAEGYSVSREKKESFPLTVTSAQKNPTAFYLCASSIQGMGGYTFGSGTRLTVV.